Detailed here is one TCR beta chain. It was CD45RO-negative cells, positively selected for CCR7, that made up naive CD8 cells, with terminally differentiated effector memory CD45RA+ cells excluded. This CDR3 spans 14 amino acids. Germline loops: CDR1 MNHEY, CDR2 SMNVEV (reference sequence). V trimming: 6 bases; J trimming: 2 bases; junction bases outside the gene matches: 2. Clones were read by immunoSEQ multiplex PCR, and TCRdb kept only the in-frame ones, dropping some. The repertoire holds about 610,000 clones, with about 96% as singletons. The sample comes from a study of shared clonotypes between healthy human individuals. About the research overall: A couple of women and a few men aged 18 to 49 made up the donors.

This clonotype was sampled from a woman younger than 45 in good health. The V gene is TRBV27, the J gene TRBJ1-4, with TRBD1 matching over 8 bases. Sequencing used naive CD8+ T cells sorted from blood. For the CDR3, the DNA is TGTGCCAGCAGACGGACAGGGACTAATGAAAAACTGTTTTTT. It yields the protein CASRRTGTNEKLFF.